A single sample gave rise to the 15 T cell receptor beta chains below, sequenced in a study of shared clonotypes between healthy human individuals. Naive CD8 isolation took CD45RO-negative cells positively selected for CCR7 and excluded terminally differentiated effector memory CD45RA+ cells. The repertoire was sequenced with immunoSEQ multiplex PCR; TCRdb's copy has only in-frame clones and lacks some. This table holds 1.5 million to 2.5 million clones, about 94% found once. Sequenced: naive CD8+ T cells sorted from blood. Source of these receptors: a man in his late teens or twenties in good health.

The rearrangement joins TRBV18 to TRBJ2-7; D might be TRBD2 (5 bases). In germline, CDR1 is KGHSH, CDR2 LQKENI. Trimming shortened V by 1 base and J by 3 bases, and 10 bases separated the two germline ends. The CDR3 sequence is 14 residues long. The CDR3 region is CASSPQGSDYEQYF. CDR3 sequence (DNA): TGTGCCAGCTCACCACAAGGGAGCGACTACGAGCAGTACTTC.

In its sample, this clone was seen once. The J gene is TRBJ2-1, the V gene TRBV10-1; D call uncertain. CDR1 and CDR2 (germline): WNHNN, SYGVQD (reference sequence). This CDR3 comprises 13 residues. The V end was cut by 0 bases, the J end by 7 bases, with 7 bases between. CDR3 amino acids: CASSESRWNEQFF. The DNA for the CDR3 is TGCGCCAGCAGTGAGTCGAGGTGGAATGAGCAGTTCTTC.

Regarding this clone: The sample carries other DNA sequences with the same CDR3. The V and J genes are TRBV7-9 and TRBJ2-7; the D gene could be TRBD1 or TRBD2 (7 bases each). The CDR3 contains 13 residues. The germline CDR1 and CDR2 sequences are SEHNR and FQNEAQ (reference sequence). With 6 bases removed from V and 3 bases from J, the gap between germline ends came to 12 bases. The CDR3 DNA follows: TGTGCCAGCAGTCCCAGGGGGGGCTACGAGCAGTACTTC. Translation gives CASSPRGGYEQYF. The variable domain in full, with the rest retrieved from reference TRBV7-9 and TRBJ2-7, is DTGVSQNPRHKITKRGQNVTFRCDPISEHNRLYWYRQTLGQGPEFLTYFQNEAQLEKSRLLSDRFSAERPKGSFSTLEIQRTEQGDSAMYLCASSPRGGYEQYFGPGTRLTVT.

This clone was seen only a few times. CDR3 amino acids: CASSFTGTGELFF. The DNA for the CDR3 is TGTGCCAGCAGTTTCACGGGGACCGGGGAGCTGTTTTTT. This chain links TRBV28 with TRBJ2-2; tentatively, D is TRBD2 (5 bases). The CDR3 is 13 residues long. CDR1 is MDHEN and CDR2 is SYDVKM in the germline V gene. The germline V and J ends were trimmed by 3 bases and 5 bases, with 7 bases remaining between them.

The chain employs TRBV6-1 and TRBJ1-1; possibly TRBD1 for D (6 bases). Per germline, CDR1 MNHNS and CDR2 SASEGT. The CDR3 contains 16 residues. V was shortened by 0 bases and J by 4 bases, with 15 bases between the two germline ends. The CDR3 sequence is CASSEAPKQGITEAFF. The CDR3 bases are TGTGCCAGCAGTGAAGCGCCGAAACAGGGCATCACTGAAGCTTTCTTT.

The rearrangement links TRBV15 to TRBJ2-7, with no clear D. Germline CDR1 is LNHNV and CDR2 is YYDKDF (reference sequence). This CDR3 is 14 amino acids long. V was clipped by 3 bases and J by 0 bases, with 9 bases between them. The CDR3 spells CATSSGRVSYEQYF. The CDR3 nucleotides read TGTGCCACCAGCAGCGGTAGGGTCTCCTACGAGCAGTACTTC. Based on the CDR3 plus reference TRBV15 and TRBJ2-7, the full variable domain is DAMVIQNPRYQVTQFGKPVTLSCSQTLNHNVMYWYQQKSSQAPKLLFHYYDKDFNNEADTPDNFQSRRPNTSFCFLDIRSPGLGDTAMYLCATSSGRVSYEQYFGPGTRLTVT.

The rearrangement links TRBV5-4 to TRBJ2-5; D uncertain. Trimming took 0 bases from V and 1 from J, leaving 7 bases between them. CDR1 SGHNT and CDR2 YYREEE come from the germline V gene (reference sequence). There are 14 residues in the CDR3. The DNA for the CDR3 is TGTGCCAGCAGCTTGGGAGTGAGCCAAGAGACCCAGTACTTC. This translates into CASSLGVSQETQYF.

With regard to this clone: The same CDR3 is also encoded by other DNA sequences in this sample. The chain recombines TRBV5-6 with TRBJ2-7; weak D call: TRBD2 (5 bases). V was cut by 1 base and J by 2 bases, with 7 bases left in between. Germline V lookup: CDR1 SGHDT, CDR2 YYEEEE. There are 13 residues in the CDR3. CDR3 loop: CASSLTAAYEQYF. DNA of the CDR3: TGTGCCAGCAGCTTGACAGCGGCCTACGAGCAGTACTTC.

This clone was picked up one time. The V and J genes are TRBV7-9 and TRBJ1-4, with D unresolved. The germline V gene has CDR1 SEHNR and CDR2 FQNEAQ (reference sequence). The V gene lost 3 bases and the J gene lost 2 bases, with 4 bases spanning the gap. This CDR3 has 13 amino acids. The CDR3 coding sequence is TGTGCCAGCAGCTTCCCCACTAATGAAAAACTGTTTTTT. Translated, it gives CASSFPTNEKLFF.

This clone has only one observation. V usage is TRBV11-2 and J usage is TRBJ2-7, with D hard to call. This CDR3 region has 13 residues. Germline V gene data show CDR1 as SGHAT and CDR2 as FQNNGV. Trimming took 7 bases from V and 4 from J, leaving 14 bases between them. The CDR3 nucleotides read TGTGCCAGCACCTTGGGATCTGGTTACGAGCAGTACTTC. As protein: CASTLGSGYEQYF. Based on the CDR3 plus reference TRBV11-2 and TRBJ2-7, the full variable domain is EAGVAQSPRYKIIEKRQSVAFWCNPISGHATLYWYQQILGQGPKLLIQFQNNGVVDDSQLPKDRFSAERLKGVDSTLKIQPAKLEDSAVYLCASTLGSGYEQYFGPGTRLTVT.

The genes are TRBV5-1 and TRBJ2-3, with 12 bases identical to TRBD2. Germline lookup yields CDR1 SGHRS and CDR2 YFSETQ. V lost 3 bases, J lost 4 bases, and 9 bases stayed unmatched. The CDR3 loop spans 17 amino acids. CDR3 bases: TGCGCCAGCAGCTGGTCGACTAGCGGGAGTGAGGCAGATACGCAGTATTTT. Amino acids: CASSWSTSGSEADTQYF.

The V gene is TRBV5-4, the J gene TRBJ1-2; D may be TRBD1 (6 bases). The CDR3 runs to 16 residues. Per germline, CDR1 SGHNT and CDR2 YYREEE (reference sequence). V was cut by 4 bases and J by 0 bases, with 16 bases left in between. The CDR3, as DNA: TGTGCCAGCAGCAGCGAATTAACAGGGTCTAACTATGGCTACACCTTC. Translated, it gives CASSSELTGSNYGYTF.

The chain is built from TRBV4-2 and TRBJ2-7; 9 bases align to TRBD2. The CDR3 contains 17 residues. CDR1 LGHNA and CDR2 YNFKEQ come from the germline V gene. Losses at the gene ends were 5 bases for V and 5 bases for J; bases not matched to a gene: 16. The CDR3 is CASSSPEAAGGSDEQYF. For the CDR3, the DNA is TGTGCCAGCAGCTCCCCTGAGGCAGCGGGAGGTTCCGACGAGCAGTACTTC.

This chain uses TRBV14 with TRBJ1-2; D is uncertain. Germline-derived CDR1 and CDR2 are SGHDN and FVKESK. V lost 0 bases, J lost 7 bases, and 15 bases lay in between. The CDR3 totals 15 residues. The CDR3 DNA reads as TGTGCCAGCAGCCAAGATTCGGCGCCCGCCGGTGGCTACACCTTC. Translated: CASSQDSAPAGGYTF.

This chain uses TRBV13 with TRBJ1-3, with 9 bases fitting TRBD1. CDR1 and CDR2 from the germline V gene are PRHDT and FYEKMQ (reference sequence). V lost 1 base to trimming and J lost 3 bases; unmatched junction nucleotides: 4. The CDR3 extends over 16 amino acids. This CDR3 is CASSLEGQGHGNTIYF. CDR3 coding DNA: TGTGCCAGCAGCTTAGAGGGACAGGGACATGGAAACACCATATATTTT.